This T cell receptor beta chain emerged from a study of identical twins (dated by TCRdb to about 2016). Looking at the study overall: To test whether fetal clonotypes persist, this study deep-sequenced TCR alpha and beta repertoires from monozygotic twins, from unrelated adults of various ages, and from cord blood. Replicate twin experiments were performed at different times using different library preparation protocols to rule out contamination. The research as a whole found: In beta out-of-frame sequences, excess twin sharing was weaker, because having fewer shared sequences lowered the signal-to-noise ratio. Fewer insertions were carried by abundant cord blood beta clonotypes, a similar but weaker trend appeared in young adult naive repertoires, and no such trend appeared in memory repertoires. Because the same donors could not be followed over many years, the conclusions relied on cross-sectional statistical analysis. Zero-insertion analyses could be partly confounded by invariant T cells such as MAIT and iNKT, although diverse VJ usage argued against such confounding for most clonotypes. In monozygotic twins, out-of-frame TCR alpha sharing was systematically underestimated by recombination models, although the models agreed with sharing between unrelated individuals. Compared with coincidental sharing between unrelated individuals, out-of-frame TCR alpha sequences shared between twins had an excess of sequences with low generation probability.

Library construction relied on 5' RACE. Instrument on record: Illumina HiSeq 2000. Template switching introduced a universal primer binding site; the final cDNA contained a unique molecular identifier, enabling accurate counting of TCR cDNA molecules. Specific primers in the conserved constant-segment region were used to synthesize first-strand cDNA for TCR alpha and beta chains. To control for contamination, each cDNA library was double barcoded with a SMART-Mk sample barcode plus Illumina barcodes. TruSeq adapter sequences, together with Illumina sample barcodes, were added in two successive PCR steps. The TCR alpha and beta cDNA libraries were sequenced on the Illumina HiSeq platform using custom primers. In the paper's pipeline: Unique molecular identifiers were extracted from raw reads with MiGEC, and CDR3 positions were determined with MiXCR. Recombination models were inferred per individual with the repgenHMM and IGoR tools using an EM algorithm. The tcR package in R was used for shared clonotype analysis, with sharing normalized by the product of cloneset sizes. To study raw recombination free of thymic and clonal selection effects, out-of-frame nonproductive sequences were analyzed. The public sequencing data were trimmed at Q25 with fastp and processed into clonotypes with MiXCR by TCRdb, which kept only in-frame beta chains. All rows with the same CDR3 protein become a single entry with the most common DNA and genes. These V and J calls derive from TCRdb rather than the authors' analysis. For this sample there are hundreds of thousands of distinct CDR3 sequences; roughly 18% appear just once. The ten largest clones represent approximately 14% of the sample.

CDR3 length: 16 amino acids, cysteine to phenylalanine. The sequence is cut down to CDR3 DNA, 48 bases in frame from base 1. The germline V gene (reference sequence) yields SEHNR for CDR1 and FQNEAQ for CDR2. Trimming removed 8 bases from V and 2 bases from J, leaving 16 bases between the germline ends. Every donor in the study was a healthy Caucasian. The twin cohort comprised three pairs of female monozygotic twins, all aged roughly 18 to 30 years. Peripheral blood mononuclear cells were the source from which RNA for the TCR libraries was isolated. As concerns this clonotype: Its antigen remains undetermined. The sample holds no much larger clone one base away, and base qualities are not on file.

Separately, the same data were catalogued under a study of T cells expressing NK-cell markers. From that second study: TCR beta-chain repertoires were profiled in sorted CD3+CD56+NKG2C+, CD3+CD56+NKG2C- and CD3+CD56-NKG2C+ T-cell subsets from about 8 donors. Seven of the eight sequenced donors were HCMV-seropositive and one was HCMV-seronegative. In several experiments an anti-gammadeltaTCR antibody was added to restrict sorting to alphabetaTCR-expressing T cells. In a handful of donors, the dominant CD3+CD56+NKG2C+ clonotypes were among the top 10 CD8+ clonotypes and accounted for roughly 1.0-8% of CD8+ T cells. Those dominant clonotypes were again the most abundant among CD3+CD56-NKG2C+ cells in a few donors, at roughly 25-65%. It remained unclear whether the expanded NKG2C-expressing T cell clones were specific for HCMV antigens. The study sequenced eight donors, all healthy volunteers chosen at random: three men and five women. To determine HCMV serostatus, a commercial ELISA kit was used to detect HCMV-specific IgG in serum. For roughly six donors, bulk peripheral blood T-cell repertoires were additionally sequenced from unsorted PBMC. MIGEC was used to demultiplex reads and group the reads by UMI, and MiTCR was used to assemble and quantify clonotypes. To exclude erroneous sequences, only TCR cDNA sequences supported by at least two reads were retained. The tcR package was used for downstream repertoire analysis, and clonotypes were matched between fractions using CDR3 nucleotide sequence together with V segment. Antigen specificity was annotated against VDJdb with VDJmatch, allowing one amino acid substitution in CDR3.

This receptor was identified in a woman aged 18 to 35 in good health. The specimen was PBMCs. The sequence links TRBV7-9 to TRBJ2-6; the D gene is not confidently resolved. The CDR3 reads CASGPRPGPGANVLTF. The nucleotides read TGTGCCAGCGGTCCCAGACCTGGTCCTGGGGCCAACGTCCTGACTTTC. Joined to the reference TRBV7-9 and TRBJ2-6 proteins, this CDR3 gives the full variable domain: DTGVSQNPRHKITKRGQNVTFRCDPISEHNRLYWYRQTLGQGPEFLTYFQNEAQLEKSRLLSDRFSAERPKGSFSTLEIQRTEQGDSAMYLCASGPRPGPGANVLTFGAGSRLTVL.